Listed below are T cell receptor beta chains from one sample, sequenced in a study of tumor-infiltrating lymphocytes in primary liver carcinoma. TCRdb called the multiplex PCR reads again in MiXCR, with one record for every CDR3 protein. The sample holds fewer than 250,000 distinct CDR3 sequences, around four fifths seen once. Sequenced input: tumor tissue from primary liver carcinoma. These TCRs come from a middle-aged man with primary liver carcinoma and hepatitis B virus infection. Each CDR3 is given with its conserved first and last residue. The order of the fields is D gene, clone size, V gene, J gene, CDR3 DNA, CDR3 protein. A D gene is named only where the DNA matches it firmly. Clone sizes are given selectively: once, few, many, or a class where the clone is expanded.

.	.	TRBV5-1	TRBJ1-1	TGCGCCAGCAGCGATTATCCAAACGCTGAAGCTTTCTTT	CASSDYPNAEAFF
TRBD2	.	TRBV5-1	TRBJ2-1	TGCGCCAGCAGCTTGGACAGCGGGAGTGGTGATGAGCAGTTCTTC	CASSLDSGSGDEQFF
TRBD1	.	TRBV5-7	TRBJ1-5	TGCGCCAGCAGCTTACTACGACAGGGGTATCAGCCCCAGCATTTT	CASSLLRQGYQPQHF
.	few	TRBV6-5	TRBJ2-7	TGTGCCAGTCTTAGACTAGGCTCCTACGAGCATTACTTC	CASLRLGSYEHYF
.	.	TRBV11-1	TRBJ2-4	TGTGCCAGCAGCTTTCCCGTGATTAGTGAGACCAAAAACATTCAGTACTTC	CASSFPVISETKNIQYF
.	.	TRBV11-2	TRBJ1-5	TGTGCCAGCAGCCTAGTAGGAGTAACAGGGAGCAATCAGGCCCAGCATTTT	CASSLVGVTGSNQAQHF
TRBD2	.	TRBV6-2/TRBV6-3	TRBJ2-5	TGTGCCAGCAGTTGGAGTAGCGGGAGCGGAGAGACCCAGTACTTC	CASSWSSGSGETQYF
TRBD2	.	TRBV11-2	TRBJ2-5	TGTGCCAGCAGTCCTAACTCAATCCAGGGTACTGGGCGGGAGACCCACTACTTC	CASSPNSIQGTGRETHYF
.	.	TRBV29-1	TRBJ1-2	TGTAGCGTCAAGTTTGGACAGTCGATCTATTGCTACGCCTTC	CSVKFGQSIYCYAF
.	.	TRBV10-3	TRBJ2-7	TGTGCCATCAGTGGTGGGAGGGACAGGAACTCTTACGAGCAGTACTTC	CAISGGRDRNSYEQYF
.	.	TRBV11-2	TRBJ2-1	TGTGCCAGCAGCTCGTTGGGGTTCGACAATGCGCAGTTCTTC	CASSSLGFDNAQFF
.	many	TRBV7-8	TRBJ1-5	TGTGCCAGCAGCTTACGACGCGGGGGTCAGCCCCAGCATTTT	CASSLRRGGQPQHF
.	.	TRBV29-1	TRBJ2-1	TGCAGCGTTGATCTTCACGACGCCAGCTCATACAATGAGCAGTTCTTC	CSVDLHDASSYNEQFF
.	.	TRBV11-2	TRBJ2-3	TGTGCCAGCAGCAAAAGAAGTAAAAGGAACACAGATACGCAGTATTTT	CASSKRSKRNTDTQYF
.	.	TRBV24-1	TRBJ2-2	TGTGCCACCAGTCAAGGGGATTACGATACCGGGGAGCTGTTTTTT	CATSQGDYDTGELFF
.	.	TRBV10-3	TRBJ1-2	TGTGCCAACAGTGTGGAGAGGGGAGGGGATGGCTACACCTTC	CANSVERGGDGYTF
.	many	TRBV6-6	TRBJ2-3	TGTGCCAGCAGTTACGAAGCGGCAACCACAGATACGCAGTATTTT	CASSYEAATTDTQYF
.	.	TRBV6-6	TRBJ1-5	TGTGCCAGCACCCTGGGAGGGAGAGTTAGTAAGCCCCAGCATTTT	CASTLGGRVSKPQHF
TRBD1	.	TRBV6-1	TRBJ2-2	TGTGCCTGCAGTGAAGCTCCCGGACAGGGGACCGGGGAGCTGTTTTTT	CACSEAPGQGTGELFF
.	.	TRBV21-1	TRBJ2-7	TGTGCCAGCGCTCCTAGGGACAGAGAGCCGTACGGGCAGTACTTC	CASAPRDREPYGQYF
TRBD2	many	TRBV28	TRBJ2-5	TGTGCCAGCAGTTTATCGCTAGCGGGAGCAAAGACCCAGTACTTC	CASSLSLAGAKTQYF
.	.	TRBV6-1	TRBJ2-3	TGTGCCAGGAGTGAAATAGGAGGACACTGCACAGATACGCAGTATTTT	CARSEIGGHCTDTQYF
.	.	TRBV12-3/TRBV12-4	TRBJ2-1	TGTGCTAACAGTTTATTACCCCTGGACAGCGAGCAGTTCTTC	CANSLLPLDSEQFF
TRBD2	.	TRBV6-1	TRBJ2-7	TGTGTCAGCAGTGAAGGGACTAGCGGGAGTTACGAGCACTACTTC	CVSSEGTSGSYEHYF
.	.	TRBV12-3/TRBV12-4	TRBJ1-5	TGTGCCAGTAATAGGGGGGTTAGCAATCAGTCCCAGCATTTT	CASNRGVSNQSQHF
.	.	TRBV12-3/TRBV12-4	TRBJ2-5	TGTGGCAGCGGTGTTAATCAGGGGACCCGGAAAGGGACCCAGTACTTC	CGSGVNQGTRKGTQYF
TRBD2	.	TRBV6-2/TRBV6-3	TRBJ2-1	TGTGTCAGCAGGACTAGCGGGTTCGGTGAGCAGTTCTTC	CVSRTSGFGEQFF
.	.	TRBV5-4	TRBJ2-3	TGTGCCGGCTGCACTTCCCGCGCGCGAACTAGCACAGATACGCAGTATTTT	CAGCTSRARTSTDTQYF
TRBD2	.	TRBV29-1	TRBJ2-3	TGCAGCGGAGCGGGAGCGGGCATCCTGACGCAGTATTTT	CSGAGAGILTQYF
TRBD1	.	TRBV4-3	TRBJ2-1	TGCGCCAGCAGCGAAGATGTAGGGGGCCAGTACAATGAGCAATTCTTC	CASSEDVGGQYNEQFF
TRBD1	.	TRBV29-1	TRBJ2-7	TGCGGCACCAGACAGGGGAGTCGTAGCTACGAGCAGTACTTC	CGTRQGSRSYEQYF
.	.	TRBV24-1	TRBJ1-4	TGTGCCACCAGTGATCAGGGACGGGAGAATGAAAAACTGTTTTTT	CATSDQGRENEKLFF
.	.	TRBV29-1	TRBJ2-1	TGCAGCGTGTTGACTTGCGGAATGGGCAATGAGCAGTTCTTC	CSVLTCGMGNEQFF
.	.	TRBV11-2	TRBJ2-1	TGTGCCAAAAGCTTAGATCCGGGGACCTACAATGAGCAGTTCTTC	CAKSLDPGTYNEQFF
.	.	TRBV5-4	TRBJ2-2	TGTGCCAGCAGCCATAGTAGGTCGCCCCGGGAGCTGTTTTTT	CASSHSRSPRELFF
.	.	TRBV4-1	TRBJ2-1	TGCGTCAGCAGCCTCACGGTCCCGCTATCCAATGAGCAGTTCTTC	CVSSLTVPLSNEQFF
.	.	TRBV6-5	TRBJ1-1	TGTGCCATACAACAGAGGCGGAACACTGAAGCTTTCTTT	CAIQQRRNTEAFF
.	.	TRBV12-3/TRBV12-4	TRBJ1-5	TGTTCCAGCACGCGGGGCACCGCAATAAAACAACCCCAGCATTTT	CSSTRGTAIKQPQHF
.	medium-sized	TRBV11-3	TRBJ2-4	TGTGCCAGCAGCTTCGGGGTGATAGCCAAAAACATTCAGTACTTC	CASSFGVIAKNIQYF
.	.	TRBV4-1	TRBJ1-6	TGCGCCAGCAGCCAAGATCGAGGGAGAATCCTCCGCTTT	CASSQDRGRILRF
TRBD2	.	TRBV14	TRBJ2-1	TGTGCCAGCAGTATCGTAGCGGGATGGTTAAACAATGAGCAGTTCTTC	CASSIVAGWLNNEQFF
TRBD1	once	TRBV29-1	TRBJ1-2	TGCAGCGTTCGATCAGGGGGCGCATATGGCTGCACCTTC	CSVRSGGAYGCTF
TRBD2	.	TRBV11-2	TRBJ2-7	TGTGCCAGCAGTATGCGGACTAGTGGGGTCTCCTACGAGCAGTACTTC	CASSMRTSGVSYEQYF
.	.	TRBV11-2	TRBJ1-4	TGTGCAAATAGCTTAGGGGCCGCCGTGAATGAAAAACTGTTTTTT	CANSLGAAVNEKLFF
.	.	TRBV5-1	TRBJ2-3	TGCACCAGCAGCTTTAATGACAGTCCGGATACGCACTATTTT	CTSSFNDSPDTHYF
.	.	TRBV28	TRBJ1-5	TGTGCCTGCAGTTTGAGGAGCCAGCCCCAGCATTTT	CACSLRSQPQHF
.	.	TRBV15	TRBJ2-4	TGTGCCACCAGCAGAGACTCCAGAGGCTTAGCCAAAAACATTCAGTACTTC	CATSRDSRGLAKNIQYF
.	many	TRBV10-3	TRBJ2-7	TGTGCCATCAGGAGAGATCGGGGGGCTTCCCACGAGCAGTACTTC	CAIRRDRGASHEQYF
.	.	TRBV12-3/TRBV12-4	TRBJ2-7	TGTGCCAGCAGTACTACAGGGATTAGCGGGCAGTACTTC	CASSTTGISGQYF
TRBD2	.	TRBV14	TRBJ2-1	TGTGCCAGAAGTGCAGTAGCGGGATGGGTAAACAATGAGCAGTCCTTC	CARSAVAGWVNNEQSF
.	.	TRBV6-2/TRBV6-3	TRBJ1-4	TGTGCCAGCACCTGCCAGGGATGGGCTAATGAAAAACTGTTTTTT	CASTCQGWANEKLFF
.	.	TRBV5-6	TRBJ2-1	TGTGCCAGCAGCTTGGGATTGGGCTCACCTGGATACAATGAGCAGTTCTTC	CASSLGLGSPGYNEQFF
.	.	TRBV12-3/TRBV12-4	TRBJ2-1	TGTGCCGGCAGCCCACTAAGCAATGAGCAGTTCTTC	CAGSPLSNEQFF